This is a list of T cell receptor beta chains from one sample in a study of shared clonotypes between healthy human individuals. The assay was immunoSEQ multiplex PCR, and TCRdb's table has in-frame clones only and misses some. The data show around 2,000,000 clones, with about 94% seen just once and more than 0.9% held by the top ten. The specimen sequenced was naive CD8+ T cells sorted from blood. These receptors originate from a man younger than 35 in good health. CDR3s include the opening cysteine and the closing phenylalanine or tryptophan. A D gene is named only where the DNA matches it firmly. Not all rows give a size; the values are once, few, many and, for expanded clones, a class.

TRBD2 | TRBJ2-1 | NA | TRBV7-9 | CASGAGTSGYNEQFF | TGTGCCAGCGGGGCCGGGACTAGCGGCTACAATGAGCAGTTCTTC
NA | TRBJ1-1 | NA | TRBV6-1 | CASSEFGQGFMNTEAFF | TGTGCCAGCAGTGAATTCGGGCAGGGTTTTATGAACACTGAAGCTTTCTTT
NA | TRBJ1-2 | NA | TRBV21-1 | CASSKRDRDNF | TGTGCCAGCAGCAAACGCGACAGGGATAACTTC
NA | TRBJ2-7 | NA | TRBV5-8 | CASNLYEQYF | TGTGCCAGCAACCTATACGAGCAGTACTTC
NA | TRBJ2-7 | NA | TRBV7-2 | CASSLGESRDGFEQYF | TGTGCCAGCAGCTTAGGGGAATCCCGGGATGGGTTCGAGCAGTACTTC
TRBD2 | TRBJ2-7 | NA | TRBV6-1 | CASSAGTSGGYEQYF | TGTGCCAGCAGTGCCGGGACTAGCGGGGGATACGAGCAGTACTTC
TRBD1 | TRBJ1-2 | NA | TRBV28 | CASSLWDRDYGYTF | TGTGCCAGCAGTTTATGGGACAGGGACTATGGCTACACCTTC
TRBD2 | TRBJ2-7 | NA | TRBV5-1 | CASSLATSGYEQYF | TGCGCCAGCAGCTTGGCGACTAGCGGCTACGAGCAGTACTTC
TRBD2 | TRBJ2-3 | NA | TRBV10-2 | CASSGGSGGAGVRTDTQYF | TGCGCCAGCAGTGGGGGTAGCGGGGGGGCCGGGGTTCGCACAGATACGCAGTATTTT
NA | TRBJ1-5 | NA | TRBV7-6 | CASGLGGNQPQHF | TGTGCCAGCGGCCTTGGAGGAAATCAGCCCCAGCATTTT
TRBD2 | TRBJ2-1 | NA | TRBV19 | CASSTTGTSGYNEQFF | TGTGCCAGTAGCACGACCGGGACTAGCGGCTACAATGAGCAGTTCTTC
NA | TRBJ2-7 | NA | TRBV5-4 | CASSFGAGVSYEQYF | TGTGCCAGCAGCTTTGGGGCAGGGGTGTCCTACGAGCAGTACTTC
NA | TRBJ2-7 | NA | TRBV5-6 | CASSTGNYEQYF | TGTGCCAGCAGCACGGGAAACTACGAGCAGTACTTC
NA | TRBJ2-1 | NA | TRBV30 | CAWSSETNEQFF | TGTGCCTGGAGTTCGGAAACCAATGAGCAGTTCTTC
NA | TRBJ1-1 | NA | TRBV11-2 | CASSLVDGPEAFF | TGTGCCAGCAGCTTAGTCGACGGACCTGAAGCTTTCTTT
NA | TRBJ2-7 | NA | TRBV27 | CASSFSRGPLSYEQYF | TGTGCCAGCAGTTTTTCTCGAGGGCCCCTCTCCTACGAGCAGTACTTC
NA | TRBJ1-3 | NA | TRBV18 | CASSPPQGLNTIYF | TGTGCCAGCTCACCACCCCAGGGTTTAAACACCATATATTTT
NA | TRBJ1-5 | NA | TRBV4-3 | CASSLYRDTNQPQHF | TGCGCCAGCAGCCTCTACCGGGACACAAATCAGCCCCAGCATTTT
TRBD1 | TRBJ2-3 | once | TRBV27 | CASSSGGRLAGYTQYF | TGTGCCAGCAGTTCAGGGGGCAGGCTAGCAGGGTATACGCAGTATTTT
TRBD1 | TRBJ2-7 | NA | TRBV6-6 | CASSVTGTYEQYF | TGTGCCAGCAGTGTGACAGGGACCTACGAGCAGTACTTC
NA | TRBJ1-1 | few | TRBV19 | CASTEGTPTEAFF | TGTGCCAGTACCGAGGGAACTCCCACTGAAGCTTTCTTT
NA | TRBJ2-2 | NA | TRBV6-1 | CASSEPGELFF | TGTGCCAGCAGTGAACCCGGGGAGCTGTTTTTT
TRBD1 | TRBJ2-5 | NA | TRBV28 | CASSWVGQQETQYF | TGTGCCAGCAGTTGGGTGGGACAGCAAGAGACCCAGTACTTC
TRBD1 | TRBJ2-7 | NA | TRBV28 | CASSPGQGGEQYF | TGTGCCAGCAGTCCCGGACAGGGTGGGGAGCAGTACTTC
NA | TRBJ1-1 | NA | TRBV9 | CASSVGVRNTEAFF | TGTGCCAGCAGCGTCGGGGTCCGGAACACTGAAGCTTTCTTT
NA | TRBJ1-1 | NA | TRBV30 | CFGRSPMNTEAFF | TGTTTTGGCAGGAGCCCCATGAACACTGAAGCTTTCTTT
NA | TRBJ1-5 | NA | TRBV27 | CASSLSFNQPQHF | TGTGCCAGCAGTTTATCTTTTAATCAGCCCCAGCATTTT
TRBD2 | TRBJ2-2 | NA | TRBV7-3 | CASSSTSGGTGELFF | TGTGCCAGCAGCTCGACTAGCGGGGGCACCGGGGAGCTGTTTTTT
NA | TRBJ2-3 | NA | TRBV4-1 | CASSQGYLGADTQYF | TGCGCCAGCAGCCAAGGGTATCTGGGGGCAGATACGCAGTATTTT
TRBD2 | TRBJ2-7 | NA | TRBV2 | CASSDEAGSSYEQYF | TGTGCCAGCAGTGACGAAGCGGGGAGCTCCTACGAGCAGTACTTC
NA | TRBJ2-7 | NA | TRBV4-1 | CASSLEPGESYEQYF | TGCGCCAGCAGCCTCGAACCGGGGGAATCCTACGAGCAGTACTTC
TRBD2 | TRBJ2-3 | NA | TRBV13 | CASSSRLAPTDTQYF | TGTGCCAGCAGCTCCAGACTAGCGCCTACAGATACGCAGTATTTT
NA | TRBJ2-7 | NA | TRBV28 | CASSRVAYEQYF | TGTGCCAGCAGCCGGGTAGCCTACGAGCAGTACTTC
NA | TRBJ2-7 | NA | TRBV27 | CASSPTTPPYEQYF | TGTGCCAGCAGTCCGACGACACCCCCCTACGAGCAGTACTTC
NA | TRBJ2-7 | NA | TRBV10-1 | CASSEGRDEYEQYF | TGCGCCAGCAGTGAGGGCAGGGATGAATACGAGCAGTACTTC
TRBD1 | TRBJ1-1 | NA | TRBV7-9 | CASSSTGAPMNTEAFF | TGTGCCAGCAGCTCAACAGGGGCACCCATGAACACTGAAGCTTTCTTT
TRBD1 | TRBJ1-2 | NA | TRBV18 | CASSPPDRGVNDYTF | TGTGCCAGCTCACCCCCCGACAGGGGGGTCAATGACTACACCTTC
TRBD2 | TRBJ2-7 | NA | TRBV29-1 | CSARDYWEQYF | TGCAGCGCCCGGGACTATTGGGAGCAGTACTTC
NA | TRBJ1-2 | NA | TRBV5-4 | CASSPEEAPRDGYTF | TGTGCCAGCAGCCCTGAAGAGGCACCCAGGGATGGCTACACCTTC
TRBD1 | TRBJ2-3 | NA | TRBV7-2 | CASSLYQGVTDTQYF | TGTGCCAGCAGCTTATACCAGGGGGTGACAGATACGCAGTATTTT
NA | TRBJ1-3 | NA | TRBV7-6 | CASTPGGSGNTIYF | TGTGCCAGCACCCCGGGGGGCTCTGGAAACACCATATATTTT
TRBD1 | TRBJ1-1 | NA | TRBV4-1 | CASSQMTGTEAFF | TGCGCCAGCAGCCAAATGACAGGGACTGAAGCTTTCTTT
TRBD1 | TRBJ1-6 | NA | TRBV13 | CASSFLSGGFNSPLHF | TGTGCCAGCAGCTTTCTCTCAGGGGGTTTCAATTCACCCCTCCACTTT
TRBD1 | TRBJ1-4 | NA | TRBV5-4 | CASSWDRINEKLFF | TGTGCCAGCAGCTGGGACAGGATTAATGAAAAACTGTTTTTT
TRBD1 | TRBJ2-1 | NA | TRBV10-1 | CASNITGGSAYNEQFF | TGCGCCAGCAACATTACAGGGGGCAGCGCCTACAATGAGCAGTTCTTC
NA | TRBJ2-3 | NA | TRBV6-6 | CASSWGHTDTQYF | TGTGCCAGTTCCTGGGGGCACACAGATACGCAGTATTTT
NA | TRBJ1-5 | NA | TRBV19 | CASSIGGYSNQPQHF | TGTGCCAGTAGTATAGGTGGATATAGCAATCAGCCCCAGCATTTT
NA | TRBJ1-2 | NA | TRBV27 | CASSLRGSNYGYTF | TGTGCCAGCAGTCTGAGGGGGTCTAACTATGGCTACACCTTC
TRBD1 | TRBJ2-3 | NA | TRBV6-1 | CASTLTGDTDTQYF | TGTGCCAGCACCTTGACAGGGGACACAGATACGCAGTATTTT
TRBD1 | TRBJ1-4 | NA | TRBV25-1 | CASSPTGPLNEKLFF | TGTGCCAGCAGCCCGACAGGGCCCCTGAATGAAAAACTGTTTTTT
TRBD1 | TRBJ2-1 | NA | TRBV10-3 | CAISAGGTGYYNEQFF | TGTGCCATCAGTGCTGGCGGGACAGGGTACTACAATGAGCAGTTCTTC
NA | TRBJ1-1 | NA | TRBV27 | CASAGAYAEAFF | TGTGCCAGCGCTGGGGCATATGCTGAAGCTTTCTTT
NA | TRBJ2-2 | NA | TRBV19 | CASSILSTGELFF | TGTGCCAGTAGTATCCTGAGCACCGGGGAGCTGTTTTTT
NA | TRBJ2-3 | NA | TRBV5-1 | CASSDRGPGSLSDTQYF | TGCGCCAGCAGCGACAGAGGGCCAGGGAGCCTTTCAGATACGCAGTATTTT
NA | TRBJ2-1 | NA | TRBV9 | CASSVGQFYEQFF | TGTGCCAGCAGCGTAGGACAGTTCTATGAGCAGTTCTTC
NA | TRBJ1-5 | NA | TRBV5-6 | CASSLSQGQPQHF | TGTGCCAGCAGCTTGAGTCAGGGTCAGCCCCAGCATTTT
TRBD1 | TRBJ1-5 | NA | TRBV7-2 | CASSGRTGIDQPQHF | TGTGCCAGCAGCGGTCGGACAGGGATTGATCAGCCCCAGCATTTT
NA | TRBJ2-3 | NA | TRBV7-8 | CASSLAAGGDTQYF | TGTGCCAGCAGCTTGGCCGCAGGAGGAGATACGCAGTATTTT
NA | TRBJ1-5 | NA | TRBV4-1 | CASSRTEDQPQHF | TGCGCCAGCAGCCGGACGGAAGACCAGCCCCAGCATTTT
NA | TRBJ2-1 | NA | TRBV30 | CAWNSGANSYNEQFF | TGTGCCTGGAACTCGGGTGCCAACTCCTACAATGAGCAGTTCTTC